The 23 T cell receptor beta chains in this list originate from one sample, sequenced in a study of CD8 T cells in ankylosing spondylitis. MiXCR was run by TCRdb on the 5' RACE reads, yielding one entry per CDR3 protein. In the table there are some 240,000 distinct CDR3 sequences, around 9.2% of which are singletons. Source material: blood, either unsorted or a sorted T cell fraction (not recorded which). Every receptor here comes from a male donor with ankylosing spondylitis or in good health (not recorded which).

Ten or more counts support this clonotype. The chain combines TRBV6-2 or TRBV6-3 with TRBJ2-7; 12 nucleotides align to TRBD2. Trimming cost V 4 bases and J 2 bases; bases outside gene matches: 3. Germline loops: CDR1 MNHEY, CDR2 SVGEGT. This CDR3 spans 15 amino acids. CDR3 amino acids: CASSWTSGAAYEQYF. In nucleotides, the CDR3 is TGTGCCAGCAGTTGGACTAGCGGGGCAGCCTACGAGCAGTACTTC.

This clonotype showed up many times. This chain connects TRBV10-3 to TRBJ1-1; D is ambiguous. V shed 3 bases and J shed 0 bases, with 8 bases lying between them. Germline lookup yields CDR1 ENHRY and CDR2 SYGVKD. The CDR3 runs 14 residues. CDR3 region: CAISDRGMNTEAFF. CDR3 nucleotides: TGTGCCATCAGTGACAGAGGGATGAACACTGAAGCTTTCTTT.

This clonotype was detected many times. The rearrangement uses TRBV28 and TRBJ1-1; 7 bases are shared with TRBD1. The germline V gene has CDR1 MDHEN and CDR2 SYDVKM. This CDR3 comprises 13 residues. V lost 10 bases and J lost 0; bases outside the gene matches: 5. CDR3 nucleotides: TGTGCCACCCAGACAGGGTTGAACACTGAAGCTTTCTTT. It encodes CATQTGLNTEAFF.

This clonotype came up many times. V is TRBV6-1 and J is TRBJ1-5; 8 nucleotides line up with TRBD1. This CDR3 has 15 residues. Germline V lookup: CDR1 MNHNS, CDR2 SASEGT. V gave up 5 bases and J gave up 2 bases; unmatched junction bases: 5. The CDR3 spells CASSPQGAGNQPQHF. The CDR3 nucleotides read TGTGCCAGCAGTCCTCAGGGGGCAGGCAATCAGCCCCAGCATTTT.

This clonotype has a count of ten or more. This chain uses TRBV15 with TRBJ2-1, with D uncertain. CDR3 length: 15 amino acids. Germline V gene data show CDR1 as LNHNV and CDR2 as YYDKDF (reference sequence). V was clipped by 0 bases and J by 10 bases, with 16 bases between them. The CDR3 here is CATSRETEELGEQFF. CDR3 nucleotide sequence: TGTGCCACCAGCAGAGAAACCGAAGAACTCGGGGAGCAGTTCTTC.

This clonotype was observed many times. The rearrangement links TRBV20-1 to TRBJ2-7; TRBD1 aligns across 10 bases. Germline CDR1 DFQATT, CDR2 SNEGSKA (reference sequence). V shed 6 bases, J shed 5 bases, and the junction held 10 bases outside the gene matches. This CDR3 is built from 14 residues. CDR3 protein: CSASRQGARNEQYF. In DNA form, the CDR3 reads TGCAGTGCCTCGAGACAGGGGGCGCGGAACGAGCAGTACTTC.

This clonotype was recorded many times. This rearrangement joins TRBV20-1 to TRBJ2-3; D uncertain. Germline V gene sequence: CDR1 DFQATT, CDR2 SNEGSKA (reference sequence). The CDR3 spans 12 residues. Trimming removed 3 bases at V and 6 bases at J, with 10 bases between. Here the CDR3 reads CSASRSWDTQYF. DNA for the CDR3: TGCAGTGCTAGTCGGTCGTGGGATACGCAGTATTTT.

This clonotype showed up just a few times. V usage is TRBV4-1 and J usage is TRBJ1-2; D is uncertain. With 4 bases removed from V and 0 bases from J, the gap between germline ends came to 12 bases. Germline lookup yields CDR1 MGHRA and CDR2 YSYEKL. This CDR3 is built from 15 residues. The CDR3 here is CASSPQTETNYGYTF. The CDR3 nucleotides are TGCGCCAGCAGCCCTCAGACTGAGACTAACTATGGCTACACCTTC.

This clonotype occurred many times. The V call is TRBV18, the J call TRBJ1-1; no clear D gene. The CDR3 contains 13 residues. The germline CDR1 and CDR2 sequences are KGHSH and LQKENI. V lost 8 bases and J lost 3, with 13 bases in between. This chain's CDR3 is CASLTMEDTEAFF. The CDR3 DNA is TGTGCCAGCCTGACTATGGAGGACACTGAAGCTTTCTTT.

In this sample, this clonotype turned up many times. The chain joins TRBV6-5 to TRBJ1-1; 9 bases are a match to TRBD1. The CDR3 is 16 residues long. The germline gives CDR1 MNHEY, CDR2 SVGAGI. V was pared by 4 bases and J by 1 base, with 7 bases of the junction left unmatched. The CDR3, as DNA: TGTGCCAGCAGTTCCCACAGGGGGCTAGGGAACACTGAAGCTTTCTTT. It yields the protein CASSSHRGLGNTEAFF.

This clonotype was picked up many times. The chain is built from TRBV20-1 and TRBJ2-3, with D perhaps TRBD2 (6 bases). V was clipped by 2 bases and J by 10 bases, with 19 bases between them. Germline loops: CDR1 DFQATT, CDR2 SNEGSKA (reference sequence). The CDR3 covers 14 residues. The chain's CDR3 is CSARRGVADAPQYF. CDR3 nucleotide sequence: TGCAGTGCTAGAAGGGGAGTAGCGGACGCGCCGCAGTATTTT.

This clonotype was picked up a small number of times. The CDR3 here is CATSPQVGPLSSYNEQFF. DNA for the CDR3: TGTGCCACCTCCCCCCAGGTCGGGCCTCTAAGCTCCTACAATGAGCAGTTCTTC. This chain connects TRBV3-1 to TRBJ2-1; D uncertain. V gave up 10 bases and J gave up 0 bases, with 25 bases separating them. The CDR3 covers 18 residues. Germline lookup yields CDR1 LGHDT and CDR2 YNNKEL (reference sequence).

This clonotype was seen at least ten times. The chain links TRBV29-1 to TRBJ1-2; 7 nucleotides match TRBD1. The CDR3 has 13 residues. With 5 bases clipped from V and 4 bases from J, the junction kept 7 bases outside the gene matches. Germline V CDR1 and CDR2: SQVTM, ANQGSEA. CDR3 DNA sequence: TGCAGCGTTCTCAGGGGGGACGGCTATGGCTACACCTTC. It translates to CSVLRGDGYGYTF. Variable domain in full (rest from reference TRBV29-1 and TRBJ1-2): SAVISQKPSRDICQRGTSLTIQCQVDSQVTMMFWYRQQPGQSLTLIATANQGSEATYESGFVIDKFPISRPNLTFSTLTVSNMSPEDSSIYLCSVLRGDGYGYTFGSGTRLTVV.

This clonotype showed up many times. The rearrangement joins TRBV5-1 to TRBJ2-2; perhaps D is TRBD1 or TRBD2 (5 bases each). The ends were cut back, 5 bases at V and 3 bases at J, with 17 bases in the middle. Germline CDR1 SGHRS, CDR2 YFSETQ. The length of the CDR3 is 16 residues. CDR3 sequence reads: CASSWTGDPDTGELFF. CDR3 sequence (DNA): TGCGCCAGCAGTTGGACCGGGGACCCCGACACCGGGGAGCTGTTTTTT.

This rearrangement joins TRBV6-6 to TRBJ1-5, with D unresolved. Trimming removed 9 bases from V and 8 bases from J, with 17 bases in between. Germline lookup yields CDR1 MNHNY and CDR2 SVGAGI (reference sequence). The CDR3 is 13 residues long. CDR3 amino acids: CASLRVGTEPQHF. The CDR3 bases are TGTGCCAGTCTCCGTGTGGGAACAGAGCCCCAGCATTTT.

This clonotype was counted ten times or more. The J gene is TRBJ2-2, the V gene TRBV5-6; D is possibly TRBD1 (6 bases). The germline V gene has CDR1 SGHDT and CDR2 YYEEEE. V was shortened by 5 bases and J by 6 bases, with 20 bases between the two germline ends. The CDR3 covers 16 residues. The chain's CDR3 is CASRSLQGRLAGELFF. In nucleotides, the CDR3 is TGTGCCAGCAGGAGTCTACAGGGAAGGCTTGCCGGGGAGCTGTTTTTT.

This clonotype has at least ten counts. The chain carries TRBV6-1 and TRBJ2-4; TRBD2 might be the D (5 bases). Germline CDR1 reads MNHNS; CDR2 reads SASEGT. The V end was cut by 8 bases, the J end by 2 bases, with 10 bases between. The CDR3 length is 13 residues. The CDR3 region is CASSVAPKNIQYF. The CDR3 nucleotides are TGTGCCAGCTCAGTAGCGCCCAAAAACATTCAGTACTTC.

This chain joins TRBV13 and TRBJ1-1; 8 bases are shared with TRBD1. The V gene's germline CDR1 is PRHDT and CDR2 FYEKMQ (reference sequence). After removal of 6 bases from V and 1 base from J, the junction contained 7 bases not matched to a gene. The CDR3 has 15 amino acids. CDR3 amino acids: CASRPLDRENTEAFF. For the CDR3, the DNA is TGTGCCAGCAGACCCCTGGACAGGGAGAACACTGAAGCTTTCTTT.

In this sample, this clonotype turned up a few times. V gene TRBV18 combines with J gene TRBJ2-7; D not resolved. This CDR3 is 13 amino acids long. The V gene's germline CDR1 is KGHSH and CDR2 LQKENI. The V gene lost 1 base and the J gene lost 5 bases, with 9 bases spanning the gap. For the CDR3, the DNA is TGTGCCAGCTCACCACGAGGCCCGGACGAGCAGTACTTC. Protein product: CASSPRGPDEQYF.

In this sample, this clonotype turned up a few times. J is TRBJ1-2 and V is TRBV7-8; TRBD1 is a possible D gene (6 bases). CDR3 size: 17 residues. Trimming shortened V by 9 bases and J by 3 bases, and 26 bases separated the two germline ends. Germline V gives CDR1 SGHVS, CDR2 FQNEAQ. CDR3 sequence reads: CASQQRLGDTGDYGYTF. The CDR3 DNA follows: TGTGCCAGTCAGCAGAGGCTCGGGGACACAGGCGACTATGGCTACACCTTC.

This clonotype was recorded at least ten times. V gene TRBV5-1 combines with J gene TRBJ2-1; the D gene is possibly TRBD2 (6 bases). Per the germline V gene, CDR1 is SGHRS and CDR2 is YFSETQ. Trimming removed 3 bases from V and 2 bases from J, with 15 bases in between. The CDR3 sequence is 16 residues long. The CDR3: CASSYPDGEAYNEQFF. CDR3 DNA: TGCGCCAGCAGCTACCCTGATGGGGAGGCCTACAATGAGCAGTTCTTC.

In this sample, this clonotype turned up many times. The chain combines TRBV6-1 with TRBJ2-7, with D unresolved. The CDR3 consists of 13 residues. Germline CDR1 is MNHNS and CDR2 is SASEGT. The V end was cut by 2 bases, the J end by 2 bases, with 7 bases between. The CDR3 is CASSEQYTYEQYF. CDR3 coding DNA: TGTGCCAGCAGTGAACAGTACACCTACGAGCAGTACTTC.

Notes on this clonotype: Relative to the germline gene, one junction end is altered; a read error may explain this. CDR3 nucleotide sequence: TGCGCCAGCAGTCCCCCTAGTAGTTTT. Translating it yields CASSPPSSF. This chain joins TRBV23-1 and TRBJ2-3; D unresolved. TRBV23-1 belongs to the ORF category, with a function that is uncertain. The CDR3 loop spans 9 amino acids.